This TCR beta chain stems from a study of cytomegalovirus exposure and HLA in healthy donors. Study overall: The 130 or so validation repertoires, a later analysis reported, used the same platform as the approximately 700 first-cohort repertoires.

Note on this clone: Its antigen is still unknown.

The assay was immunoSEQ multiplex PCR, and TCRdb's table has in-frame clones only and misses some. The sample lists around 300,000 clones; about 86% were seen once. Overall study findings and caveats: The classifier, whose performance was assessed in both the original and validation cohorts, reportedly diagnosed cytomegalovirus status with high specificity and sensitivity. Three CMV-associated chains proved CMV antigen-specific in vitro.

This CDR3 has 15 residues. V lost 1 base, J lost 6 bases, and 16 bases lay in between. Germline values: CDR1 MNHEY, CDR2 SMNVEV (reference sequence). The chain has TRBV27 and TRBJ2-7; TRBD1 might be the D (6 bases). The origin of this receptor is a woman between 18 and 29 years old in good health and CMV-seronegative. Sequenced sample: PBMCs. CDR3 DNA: TGTGCCAGCAGTTTATTTCAGGGGATAGCCTCCGAGCAGTACTTC. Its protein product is CASSLFQGIASEQYF.